The following is a T cell receptor (beta chain) sequence with its context. The sample is drawn from a study of human T cells and chemical hapten exposure. As for the study in general: Investigators sensitized about 2 cm by about 2 cm of upper inner arm skin with 2% DPC.

The ends were cut back, 0 bases at V and 0 bases at J, with 5 bases in the middle. The CDR3 is made up of 14 amino acids. CDR1 is SEHNR, CDR2 FQNEAQ, per germline (reference sequence). From the RACE reads, TCRdb called clonotypes with MiXCR, one entry per CDR3 protein. This table has more than 95,000 distinct CDR3 sequences, less than 45% appearing once. The time point: patch test 3, about 24 weeks after DPC sensitization. The treatment here: therapeutic diphenylcyclopropenone sensitization with weekly scalp DPC. This clonotype originated in a man aged 35-49 years with alopecia areata. Some clones in this sample may be carry-over from other donors' samples. The material was whole blood, obtained in connection with sensitization to the hapten diphenylcyclopropenone (DPC). The chain uses TRBV7-9 and TRBJ2-5, with D unresolved. The CDR3 nucleotides read TGTGCCAGCAGCTTAGCAATTAACCAAGAGACCCAGTACTTC. This gives the protein CASSLAINQETQYF.